A single sample gave rise to the 28 T cell receptor beta chains below, sequenced in a study of spatial heterogeneity in lung cancer. Stated time point: sample taken at primary tumor resection. In each case, whole RNA from tumor, nontumor lung or frozen PBMC was sequenced unsorted. TCRdb analysed the 5' RACE reads with MiXCR anew, one entry per CDR3 protein. The table lists tens of thousands of distinct CDR3 sequences, 9.5% to 15% of them singletons. The input for sequencing was PBMCs, taken at surgery. The receptor source for this set is a male donor with early-stage non-small cell lung cancer.

This clonotype appeared many times. This chain joins TRBV12-3 or TRBV12-4 and TRBJ2-3; possibly TRBD2 for D (5 bases). The CDR3 covers 15 residues. Trimming left V 3 bases short and J 8 bases short, with 18 bases between. The CDR3 protein is CASSFGLALTATQYF. CDR3 DNA: TGTGCCAGCAGTTTCGGCCTAGCTCTTACCGCTACGCAGTATTTT.

The rearrangement uses TRBV7-8 and TRBJ1-4; D is perhaps TRBD1 (5 bases). The CDR3 totals 15 residues. V lost 5 bases and J lost 0, with 10 bases in between. CDR1 and CDR2 (germline): SGHVS, FQNEAQ. The CDR3 spells CASSRDAATNEKLFF. In DNA, the CDR3 is TGTGCCAGCAGCCGGGACGCCGCAACTAATGAAAAACTGTTTTTT.

This clonotype occurred many times. This chain uses TRBV10-3 with TRBJ2-1, with TRBD1 identical over 9 bases. This CDR3 spans 15 amino acids. With 3 bases clipped from V and 2 bases from J, the junction kept 2 bases outside the gene matches. Germline V gene data show CDR1 as ENHRY and CDR2 as SYGVKD. The CDR3 region has the DNA TGTGCCATCAGTGAAGGGACAGGGCCCTACAATGAGCAGTTCTTC. Translating it yields CAISEGTGPYNEQFF.

This clonotype was observed a few times. The chain employs TRBV4-1 and TRBJ1-4, with TRBD1 identical over 7 bases. CDR3 length: 15 amino acids. V dropped 2 bases and J dropped 4; count of bases not matched to a gene: 4. CDR1 is MGHRA and CDR2 is YSYEKL in the germline V gene. The CDR3 DNA is TGCGCCAGCAGCCAAAGAGGACAGGATAATGAAAAACTGTTTTTT. Protein sequence: CASSQRGQDNEKLFF.

The genes are TRBV7-9 and TRBJ1-5; D might be TRBD1 (6 bases). Trimming cost V 5 bases and J 1 base, with 12 bases left between them. The CDR3 covers 15 residues. Germline loops: CDR1 SEHNR, CDR2 FQNEAQ (reference sequence). The CDR3: CASSLDSESNQPQHF. The CDR3 DNA follows: TGTGCCAGCAGCCTGGACAGCGAGAGCAATCAGCCCCAGCATTTT.

This sequence joins TRBV12-3 or TRBV12-4 and TRBJ1-1; TRBD1 aligns across 8 bases. This CDR3 region has 15 residues. Trimming cost V 6 bases and J 3 bases; bases outside gene matches: 9. CDR3 in amino acids: CASSLRQGRDTEAFF. The CDR3 region has the DNA TGTGCCAGCAGCCTACGACAGGGGAGGGACACTGAAGCTTTCTTT.

This chain joins TRBV16 and TRBJ1-2; no reliable D call. The germline V and J ends were trimmed by 4 bases and 2 bases, with 14 bases remaining between them. Germline loops: CDR1 KGHSY, CDR2 FQNENV. The CDR3 loop spans 15 amino acids. DNA of the CDR3: TGTGCCAGCAGCCTCGAGCGGGCTAAGAACTATGGCTACACCTTC. This translates into CASSLERAKNYGYTF.

This clonotype was seen at least ten times. The chain carries TRBV12-3 or TRBV12-4 and TRBJ2-3; D is possibly TRBD1 or TRBD2 (5 bases each). Trimming removed 6 bases at V and 6 bases at J, with 13 bases between. The CDR3 has 13 amino acids. For the CDR3, the DNA is TGTGCCAGCAGCCGTCAGGGAGTGGATACGCAGTATTTT. Amino acids: CASSRQGVDTQYF.

The V and J genes are TRBV20-1 and TRBJ2-3; 11 positions match TRBD2. This CDR3 has 14 residues. After removal of 6 bases from V and 5 bases from J, the junction contained 7 bases not matched to a gene. Germline V gives CDR1 DFQATT, CDR2 SNEGSKA (reference sequence). This chain's CDR3 is CSAGVAGGRDTQYF. The CDR3 nucleotides read TGCAGTGCCGGGGTAGCGGGGGGGAGAGATACGCAGTATTTT.

This clonotype was seen only a few times. This chain uses TRBV5-6 with TRBJ2-3, with TRBD2 identical over 10 bases. Unmatched junction bases numbered 3, after V lost 1 base and J lost 1 base. This CDR3 is built from 16 residues. Looked up from germline, CDR1 is SGHDT and CDR2 is YYEEEE. This CDR3 is CASSLRTSGGTDTQYF. In DNA, the CDR3 is TGTGCCAGCAGCTTGCGAACTAGCGGGGGCACAGATACGCAGTATTTT.

This clonotype occurred a few times. The V gene is TRBV29-1, the J gene TRBJ2-5; D call uncertain. This CDR3 has 15 amino acids. Trimming left V 0 bases short and J 4 bases short, with 15 bases between. Per germline, CDR1 SQVTM and CDR2 ANQGSEA. The CDR3 region is CSVEDPRSAVETQYF. DNA for the CDR3: TGCAGCGTTGAAGATCCCCGCTCGGCGGTAGAGACCCAGTACTTC.

This clonotype has more than one count but fewer than ten. The chain uses TRBV19 and TRBJ2-1; D remains unclear. The CDR3 runs 15 residues. Germline V lookup: CDR1 LNHDA, CDR2 SQIVND (reference sequence). The V and J ends lost 0 bases and 6 bases respectively, with 12 bases between them. CDR3 loop: CASSIDHYQFNEQFF. The CDR3 coding sequence is TGTGCCAGTAGTATAGATCATTATCAGTTCAATGAGCAGTTCTTC.

This clonotype was counted between two and nine times. This sequence joins TRBV28 and TRBJ2-2, with D perhaps matching TRBD1 or TRBD2 (6 bases each). Per germline, CDR1 MDHEN and CDR2 SYDVKM. This CDR3 is 15 amino acids long. Trimming stripped 3 bases from V and 4 bases from J, with 12 bases between. The CDR3 region has the DNA TGTGCCAGCAGTTTTGGGGGGCGGAGCACCGGGGAGCTGTTTTTT. Its translation: CASSFGGRSTGELFF.

J is TRBJ2-7 and V is TRBV20-1; 14 bases are a match to TRBD2. The CDR3 runs to 18 residues. The V segment lost 5 bases and the J segment 1 base; nucleotides outside the gene matches: 13. The V gene's germline CDR1 is DFQATT and CDR2 SNEGSKA (reference sequence). The CDR3 is CSASSLGTSGSWSYEQYF. The CDR3 nucleotides are TGCAGTGCTTCGAGTCTCGGGACTAGCGGGAGTTGGTCCTACGAGCAGTACTTC.

This clonotype was detected a few times. This chain uses TRBV7-9 with TRBJ2-7, with TRBD2 matching 7 bases. Germline values: CDR1 SEHNR, CDR2 FQNEAQ (reference sequence). Trimming removed 6 bases from V and 0 bases from J; junction bases left unmatched: 8. CDR3 length equals 15 residues. The chain's CDR3 is CASSPSGTPSYEQYF. The CDR3 DNA follows: TGTGCCAGCAGTCCGAGCGGGACTCCCTCCTACGAGCAGTACTTC.

The chain is built from TRBV6-2 or TRBV6-3 and TRBJ2-3; tentatively, D is TRBD1 or TRBD2 (6 bases each). Deletions cut 8 bases from V and 4 bases from J, with 13 bases between. The CDR3 totals 13 residues. Germline-derived CDR1 and CDR2 are MNHEY and SVGEGT. CDR3 residues: CASQDGGPDTQYF. CDR3 DNA sequence: TGTGCCAGCCAAGACGGGGGCCCAGATACGCAGTATTTT.

V is TRBV20-1 and J is TRBJ2-5, with 12 bases that match TRBD2. The CDR3 consists of 15 residues. Germline V gene lookup returns CDR1 DFQATT and CDR2 SNEGSKA (reference sequence). Trimming cost V 2 bases and J 5 bases; bases outside gene matches: 6. CDR3 sequence (DNA): TGCAGTGCTAGAAGTCTAGCGGGGGGGCCGGAGACCCAGTACTTC. Protein sequence: CSARSLAGGPETQYF.

The chain employs TRBV7-6 and TRBJ2-3; 8 positions match TRBD2. The V gene end was trimmed by 5 bases and the J gene end by 3 bases; junction bases not matched to a gene: 10. The CDR3 is 16 amino acids. CDR1 is SGHVS, CDR2 FNYEAQ, per germline. The CDR3 reads CASSPLAGGRTDTQYF. The CDR3 DNA follows: TGTGCCAGCAGCCCCCTCGCGGGGGGTAGGACAGATACGCAGTATTTT.

The V call is TRBV20-1, the J call TRBJ2-7; D gene ambiguous. CDR1 DFQATT and CDR2 SNEGSKA come from the germline V gene (reference sequence). The V and J ends lost 3 bases and 2 bases respectively, with 5 bases between them. The CDR3 contains 11 residues. Here the CDR3 reads CSASRAYEQYF. The CDR3 DNA follows: TGCAGTGCTAGTAGGGCCTACGAGCAGTACTTC.

The chain couples TRBV6-2 or TRBV6-3 to TRBJ1-5; D is uncertain. Trimming removed 7 bases at V and 4 bases at J, with 17 bases between. Germline assignment: CDR1 MNHEY and CDR2 SVGEGT. The CDR3 sequence is 15 residues long. The CDR3: CASTAVDSGNQPQHF. The CDR3 bases are TGTGCCAGCACCGCGGTAGATAGCGGAAATCAGCCCCAGCATTTT.

This clonotype turned up a few times. J is TRBJ2-7 and V is TRBV20-1; D is unclear. This CDR3 region has 13 residues. CDR1 is DFQATT and CDR2 is SNEGSKA in the germline V gene (reference sequence). Trimming cost V 1 base and J 3 bases, with 10 bases left between them. CDR3 region: CSARAWEFYEQYF. The DNA for the CDR3 is TGCAGTGCTAGAGCATGGGAATTCTACGAGCAGTACTTC.

The rearrangement links TRBV14 to TRBJ1-2, with D possibly being TRBD1 (6 bases). The V and J ends lost 2 bases and 4 bases respectively, with 14 bases between them. The CDR3 is 15 amino acids. Germline CDR1 is SGHDN and CDR2 is FVKESK. For the CDR3, the DNA is TGTGCCAGCAGCCAATCGCCAGGGGTTGCCTATGGCTACACCTTC. Translated, it gives CASSQSPGVAYGYTF. Using reference TRBV14 and TRBJ1-2 for the parts outside the CDR3, the full variable domain is EAGVTQFPSHSVIEKGQTVTLRCDPISGHDNLYWYRRVMGKEIKFLLHFVKESKQDESGMPNNRFLAERTGGTYSTLKVQPAELEDSGVYFCASSQSPGVAYGYTFGSGTRLTVV.

This chain links TRBV7-3 with TRBJ2-5; 8 nucleotides line up with TRBD1. Trimming removed 1 base from V and 9 bases from J; junction bases left unmatched: 10. There are 15 residues in the CDR3. The germline CDR1 and CDR2 sequences are SGHTA and FQGTGA. The CDR3 sequence: CASSLSYRGKGPQYF. The CDR3 DNA sequence: TGTGCCAGCAGCTTAAGTTACAGGGGGAAGGGGCCCCAGTACTTC.

The chain couples TRBV5-1 to TRBJ2-3; D is possibly TRBD1 or TRBD2 (5 bases each). CDR1 and CDR2 (germline): SGHRS, YFSETQ. CDR3 size: 16 residues. The V and J ends lost 5 bases and 0 bases respectively, with 16 bases between them. The DNA of the CDR3 is TGCGCCAGCAGTTTCCTTCCGGGACGGAGCACAGATACGCAGTATTTT. It specifies CASSFLPGRSTDTQYF.

CDR3 sequence (DNA): TGTGCCAGCAGCTTATCACTAGCCTACGAGCAGTACTTC. Protein sequence: CASSLSLAYEQYF. The chain uses TRBV7-9 and TRBJ2-7, with D possibly TRBD2 on 5 matching bases. Germline V gene lookup returns CDR1 SEHNR and CDR2 FQNEAQ (reference sequence). This CDR3 comprises 13 residues. Trimming pared 2 bases from V and 2 bases from J, leaving 7 bases between.

The table lists this clonotype with many counts. This chain connects TRBV6-5 to TRBJ2-7; 7 bases fit TRBD1. Unmatched junction bases numbered 17, after V lost 6 bases and J lost 3 bases. This CDR3 is 17 amino acids long. CDR1 is MNHEY and CDR2 is SVGAGI in the germline V gene. CDR3 coding DNA: TGTGCCAGCAGCCCAACCTCAACAGGGGTAATTATCTACGAGCAGTACTTC. This sequence encodes CASSPTSTGVIIYEQYF.

Regarding this clonotype: One end of the junction is discordant with germline, which a read error may explain. J is TRBJ2-7 and V is TRBV28; TRBD1 matches 7 bases. CDR3 length: 8 amino acids. Germline V lookup: CDR1 MDHEN, CDR2 SYDVKM. The DNA for the CDR3 is TGTGCCAGCAGTCGGGACAGCTTC. As protein: CASSRDSF.

This clonotype came up a few times. J is TRBJ2-5 and V is TRBV7-2; D is unresolved. Trimming cost V 4 bases and J 1 base, with 10 bases left between them. The CDR3 is made up of 14 amino acids. Germline CDR1 reads SGHTA; CDR2 reads FQGNSA. DNA for the CDR3: TGTGCCAGCAGCTACCTGACGGGCCAAGAGACCCAGTACTTC. Protein product: CASSYLTGQETQYF.